The next 25 T cell receptor beta chains were all read from a single sample in a study of blood T cells in healthy people across ages. A sample-barcoded 5' primer and a J-beta primer mix were used in a second PCR of about 7 to 12 cycles. TCRdb recomputed calls from the 5' RACE reads with MiXCR, one row per CDR3 protein. Here the sample spans just over 1 million distinct CDR3 sequences, around 43% being singletons. Sequences were obtained from blood. These receptors came from an older woman in good health.

The CDR3 spells CASSQWTGTGSGRDGYTF. The CDR3 bases are TGTGCCAGCAGTCAGTGGACCGGGACAGGGTCAGGGCGGGATGGCTACACCTTC. This chain links TRBV28 with TRBJ1-2, with 9 bases matching TRBD1. Germline values: CDR1 MDHEN, CDR2 SYDVKM. This CDR3 is built from 18 residues. With 5 bases clipped from V and 6 bases from J, the junction kept 19 bases outside the gene matches.

The chain has TRBV20-1 and TRBJ2-1; 8 nucleotides align to TRBD1. Germline CDR1 DFQATT, CDR2 SNEGSKA (reference sequence). V shed 8 bases, J shed 12 bases, and the junction held 12 bases outside the gene matches. This CDR3 is 12 amino acids long. CDR3 in DNA: TGCAGTTCACGAACCGGGACAGGAGGGCAGTTCTTC. Translating it yields CSSRTGTGGQFF.

This clonotype has at least ten counts. The chain carries TRBV3-1 and TRBJ2-1; D not resolved. Germline V gene sequence: CDR1 LGHDT, CDR2 YNNKEL (reference sequence). The CDR3 covers 11 residues. V was trimmed by 5 bases and J by 13 bases, leaving 12 bases between them. CDR3 protein: CASSSRAEQFF. The CDR3, as DNA: TGTGCCAGCAGCTCCCGGGCCGAACAGTTCTTC.

The V gene is TRBV6-5, the J gene TRBJ2-7, with unresolved D. V lost 7 bases, J lost 2 bases, and 9 bases lay in between. The CDR3 contains 12 residues. The germline CDR1 and CDR2 sequences are MNHEY and SVGAGI. CDR3 residues: CASMSSAYEQYF. In DNA form, the CDR3 reads TGTGCCAGCATGTCTAGTGCCTACGAGCAGTACTTC.

This clonotype was picked up a small number of times. The V call is TRBV5-1, the J call TRBJ1-2; 7 nucleotides line up with TRBD1. The germline gives CDR1 SGHRS, CDR2 YFSETQ. With V trimmed by 0 bases and J by 5 bases, 13 bases remained unmatched. The CDR3 loop spans 17 amino acids. CDR3 protein: CASSLAPTGLGPYGYTF. CDR3 sequence (DNA): TGCGCCAGCAGCTTGGCCCCGACAGGGTTGGGACCTTATGGCTACACCTTC.

The chain joins TRBV29-1 to TRBJ2-2; D ambiguous. The V end lost 4 bases, the J end lost 1 base, and 10 bases lay between the germline ends. The CDR3 has 14 residues. Germline V lookup: CDR1 SQVTM, CDR2 ANQGSEA. The CDR3 DNA is TGCAGCGTTGTTTTTACGGAGAACACCGGGGAGCTGTTTTTT. This encodes CSVVFTENTGELFF.

This clonotype appeared a few times. The chain has TRBV12-3 or TRBV12-4 and TRBJ1-2; 9 positions match TRBD1. The V gene end was trimmed by 5 bases and the J gene end by 5 bases; junction bases not matched to a gene: 6. This CDR3 is 14 amino acids long. CDR3 nucleotides: TGTGCCAGCAGTCGACAGGGGGGTTGGTATGGCTACACCTTC. Its protein is CASSRQGGWYGYTF.

The CDR3 region is CSAPSTSGEGYEQYF. In DNA form, the CDR3 reads TGCAGTGCCCCCTCGACTAGCGGGGAAGGGTACGAGCAGTACTTC. V is TRBV20-1 and J is TRBJ2-7; 11 bases align to TRBD2. CDR3 length: 15 amino acids. The germline V gene encodes CDR1 DFQATT and CDR2 SNEGSKA (reference sequence). With V trimmed by 6 bases and J by 4 bases, 11 bases remained unmatched.

The rearrangement joins TRBV5-1 to TRBJ2-1, with 10 nucleotides matching TRBD2. This CDR3 spans 17 amino acids. Trimming took 0 bases from V and 4 from J; bases not matched to a gene: 7. The V gene's germline CDR1 is SGHRS and CDR2 YFSETQ. The CDR3: CASSLGASGSVYNEQFF. The CDR3 coding sequence is TGCGCCAGCAGCTTGGGTGCTAGCGGGAGCGTTTACAATGAGCAGTTCTTC.

This clonotype was seen a few times. This rearrangement joins TRBV7-9 to TRBJ2-3; a weak D match, TRBD1 (6 bases). This CDR3 contains 16 residues. Trimming took 5 bases from V and 3 from J, leaving 18 bases between them. CDR1 and CDR2 (germline): SEHNR, FQNEAQ (reference sequence). The CDR3: CASSTPGQTSTDTQYF. The CDR3 DNA follows: TGTGCCAGCAGCACCCCCGGACAGACTTCGACAGATACGCAGTATTTT.

The chain combines TRBV7-9 with TRBJ1-1; TRBD1 is a possible D gene (6 bases). V lost 4 bases to trimming and J lost 10 bases, with 22 bases between them. The CDR3 runs 15 residues. Germline-derived CDR1 and CDR2 are SEHNR and FQNEAQ (reference sequence). The CDR3 bases are TGTGCCAGCAGCTCTGAGACGATTCACAGGGAGGGAGCTTTCTTT. Protein sequence: CASSSETIHREGAFF.

The chain employs TRBV12-3 or TRBV12-4 and TRBJ2-1; 7 bases fit TRBD2. With 2 bases clipped from V and 4 bases from J, the junction kept 8 bases outside the gene matches. The CDR3 is 16 residues long. CDR3 in amino acids: CASSLKGASGYNEQFF. CDR3 DNA: TGTGCCAGCAGTTTAAAAGGGGCTAGCGGATACAATGAGCAGTTCTTC.

This clonotype came up a few times. This chain links TRBV28 with TRBJ1-5; 8 nucleotides match TRBD1. Per the germline V gene, CDR1 is MDHEN and CDR2 is SYDVKM. With V trimmed by 6 bases and J by 6 bases, 7 bases remained unmatched. This CDR3 is 14 amino acids long. CDR3 in amino acids: CASRQGQGSQPQHF. CDR3 sequence (DNA): TGTGCCAGCAGGCAAGGACAGGGCAGTCAGCCCCAGCATTTT. The variable domain in full, with the rest retrieved from reference TRBV28 and TRBJ1-5, is DVKVTQSSRYLVKRTGEKVFLECVQDMDHENMFWYRQDPGLGLRLIYFSYDVKMKEKGDIPEGYSVSREKKERFSLILESASTNQTSMYLCASRQGQGSQPQHFGDGTRLSIL.

This clonotype came up many times. The genes are TRBV7-9 and TRBJ2-3, with 7 bases identical to TRBD2. There are 14 residues in the CDR3. V was pared by 3 bases and J by 2 bases, with 2 bases of the junction left unmatched. Germline-derived CDR1 and CDR2 are SEHNR and FQNEAQ (reference sequence). CDR3 DNA sequence: TGTGCCAGCAGCTTGGCGGGAGACACAGATACGCAGTATTTT. It encodes CASSLAGDTDTQYF.

The table lists this clonotype with many counts. The rearrangement joins TRBV7-9 to TRBJ1-2, with 12 positions matching TRBD1. The V gene's germline CDR1 is SEHNR and CDR2 FQNEAQ (reference sequence). The V segment lost 5 bases and the J segment 7 bases; nucleotides outside the gene matches: 8. The CDR3 has 15 amino acids. The CDR3 loop is CASSTPGQGAGGYTF. The CDR3 bases are TGTGCCAGCAGCACTCCGGGACAGGGGGCCGGTGGCTACACCTTC.

The J gene is TRBJ2-5, the V gene TRBV7-9, with 10 bases that match TRBD1. This CDR3 contains 17 residues. V lost 0 bases, J lost 4 bases, and 8 bases stayed unmatched. The germline V gene has CDR1 SEHNR and CDR2 FQNEAQ (reference sequence). DNA of the CDR3: TGTGCCAGCAGCTTAGCGAGGGGACAGGGGAGCGGAGAGACCCAGTACTTC. Protein product: CASSLARGQGSGETQYF.

The chain couples TRBV27 to TRBJ2-7; 11 nucleotides align to TRBD1. J was trimmed by 1 base and V by 5 bases; bases with no gene match: 7. Per the germline V gene, CDR1 is MNHEY and CDR2 is SMNVEV (reference sequence). There are 16 residues in the CDR3. The CDR3 protein is CASSGYRDRGSYEQYF. CDR3 nucleotides: TGTGCCAGCAGTGGATATAGGGACAGGGGGTCCTACGAGCAGTACTTC.

The CDR3 loop is CASSRLGQAVLVGYTF. CDR3 DNA sequence: TGTGCCAGCAGCCGTCTCGGACAGGCGGTGTTGGTTGGCTACACCTTC. This chain connects TRBV6-5 to TRBJ1-2; 7 bases are a match to TRBD1. V gave up 6 bases and J gave up 7 bases; unmatched junction bases: 17. The germline V gene encodes CDR1 MNHEY and CDR2 SVGAGI. This CDR3 has 16 residues.

The chain carries TRBV30 and TRBJ2-7; perhaps TRBD2 as D (6 bases). Trimming removed 7 bases from V and 7 bases from J, with 8 bases in between. The CDR3 is 9 residues long. From germline, CDR1 is GTSNPN and CDR2 SVGIG (reference sequence). The CDR3 sequence is CALGGEQYF. The CDR3 region has the DNA TGTGCCTTGGGGGGAGAGCAGTACTTC.

This clonotype showed up just once. The chain is built from TRBV6-2 or TRBV6-3 and TRBJ2-1; possible D gene TRBD2, 6 bases. Deletions cut 6 bases from V and 5 bases from J, with 11 bases between. There are 13 residues in the CDR3. The germline gives CDR1 MNHEY, CDR2 SVGEGT. This chain's CDR3 is CASRPGTHNEQFF. The CDR3 nucleotides read TGTGCCAGCAGGCCCGGGACTCACAATGAGCAGTTCTTC.

This clonotype appeared a few times. This chain joins TRBV29-1 and TRBJ2-1; 11 nucleotides match TRBD2. The germline CDR1 and CDR2 sequences are SQVTM and ANQGSEA. The CDR3 contains 16 residues. V lost 0 bases to trimming and J lost 2 bases; unmatched junction nucleotides: 3. CDR3 region: CSVEDTSGRTYNEQFF. The CDR3 bases are TGCAGCGTTGAAGATACTAGCGGGAGAACCTACAATGAGCAGTTCTTC.

The J gene is TRBJ2-5, the V gene TRBV20-1, with 8 positions matching TRBD2. The CDR3 consists of 14 residues. The germline CDR1 and CDR2 sequences are DFQATT and SNEGSKA (reference sequence). The CDR3: CSGNGRGRQETQYF. The CDR3 DNA reads TGCAGCGGGAACGGGAGGGGCAGACAAGAGACCCAGTACTTC.

The chain employs TRBV19 and TRBJ2-7; D might be TRBD1 or TRBD2, each matching 5 bases. The CDR3 length is 14 residues. Germline loops: CDR1 LNHDA, CDR2 SQIVND (reference sequence). Deletions cut 3 bases from V and 2 bases from J, with 11 bases between. The CDR3 sequence: CASSMPGLTYEQYF. DNA of the CDR3: TGTGCCAGTAGTATGCCGGGGCTAACCTACGAGCAGTACTTC. Full variable domain (outside the CDR3, taken from reference TRBV19 and TRBJ2-7): DGGITQSPKYLFRKEGQNVTLSCEQNLNHDAMYWYRQDPGQGLRLIYYSQIVNDFQKGDIAEGYSVSREKKESFPLTVTSAQKNPTAFYLCASSMPGLTYEQYFGPGTRLTVT.

The V call is TRBV3-1, the J call TRBJ2-3; D possibly uses TRBD1 or TRBD2 (5 bases each). V lost 0 bases to trimming and J lost 5 bases, with 18 bases between them. Germline assignment: CDR1 LGHDT and CDR2 YNNKEL (reference sequence). CDR3 length: 17 amino acids. CDR3 region: CASSQDSTGREVDTQYF. CDR3 nucleotide sequence: TGTGCCAGCAGCCAAGATAGTACGGGACGAGAAGTAGATACGCAGTATTTT.

This clonotype has just a few counts. The J gene is TRBJ1-6, the V gene TRBV20-1; 9 nucleotides match TRBD1. The trim removed 6 bases at V and 9 bases at J, leaving 12 bases unmatched. The germline CDR1 and CDR2 sequences are DFQATT and SNEGSKA (reference sequence). The CDR3 loop spans 15 amino acids. CDR3: CSANSGQGVGSPLHF. CDR3 DNA sequence: TGCAGTGCAAATTCGGGACAGGGCGTTGGTTCACCCCTCCACTTT.